A single sample is the source of the 27 T cell receptor beta chains below, sequenced in a study of CD8+CD57+ T cells in acquired aplastic anemia. TCR beta VDJ combinations and CDR3 sequences were profiled from genomic DNA. A single record per CDR3 protein comes from TCRdb applying MiXCR to the reads. This table holds approximately 260,000 distinct CDR3 sequences, 65% to 90% found once. For sequencing, patients were chosen who had shown expansion of CD8+CD57+ cells by flow cytometry. Input material: sorted CD4+, CD8+, or CD8+CD57+ T cells (not recorded which) from PBMCs. These receptors were collected from a human donor with aplastic anemia.

This clonotype was detected a few times. A much larger clone lies one base from this, so it may be a read error. It is likely a read error, because the conserved phenylalanine at the end of the CDR3 is missing. No DNA is shown, since the ends of the CDR3 on it are uncertain; the CDR3 is the one TCRdb lists. The chain is built from TRBV7-8 and TRBJ2-3; the D segment call TRBD2 is taken from the table without a DNA check. Germline-derived CDR1 and CDR2 are SGHVS and FQNEAQ. The CDR3 spans 13 amino acids, including both terminal residues. The CDR3: CASGLGGGPDTQY.

Comment on this clonotype: Because the CDR3's place on the DNA is in doubt, the DNA is left out and the CDR3 is given as listed by TCRdb. CDR3 amino acids: CASSPMWDQYFGPYTF. J is TRBJ1-2 and V is TRBV7-2. The CDR3 totals 16 residues, both ends included. Germline assignment: CDR1 SGHTA and CDR2 FQGNSA.

J is TRBJ2-3 and V is TRBV7-9, with a weak D call TRBD2 (7 bases). Germline V gene data show CDR1 as SEHNR and CDR2 as FQNEAQ (reference sequence). The CDR3 is made up of 15 amino acids. Trimming stripped 1 base from V and 9 bases from J, with 17 bases between. The CDR3 region is CASSLGRRGGSTQYF. The CDR3, as DNA: TGTGCCAGCAGCTTAGGGAGAAGGGGGGGGAGCACGCAGTATTTT. The variable domain in full, completed from reference TRBV7-9 and TRBJ2-3, reads DTGVSQNPRHKITKRGQNVTFRCDPISEHNRLYWYRQTLGQGPEFLTYFQNEAQLEKSRLLSDRFSAERPKGSFSTLEIQRTEQGDSAMYLCASSLGRRGGSTQYFGPGTRLTVL.

V usage is TRBV5-5 and J usage is TRBJ2-1, with D perhaps matching TRBD2 (6 bases). CDR1 and CDR2 (germline): SGHKS, YYEKEE (reference sequence). CDR3 length: 15 residues. Deletions cut 8 bases from V and 6 bases from J, with 21 bases between. The CDR3: CASSVGGSSSNEQFF. In DNA, the CDR3 is TGTGCCAGTAGCGTGGGAGGCTCTTCTTCCAATGAGCAGTTCTTC.

For this clonotype: Since no conserved phenylalanine or tryptophan closes the CDR3, a read error is the likely cause. The genes are TRBV7-3 and TRBJ1-2; D unclear. The CDR3 is 13 amino acids. V was pared by 4 bases and J by 7 bases, with 13 bases between. CDR1 and CDR2 from the germline V gene are SGHTA and FQGTGA. The CDR3 DNA is TGTGCCAGCAGCTGGGATGCGGCTGGTGGCTACACCTTG. It encodes CASSWDAAGGYTL.

Regarding this clonotype: This likely comes from a read error, as the CDR3 has no conserved phenylalanine or tryptophan at its end. The CDR3 loop is CASSADAETHYEAFL. CDR3 nucleotide sequence: TGTGCCAGCAGCGCAGATGCAGAGACCCACTACGAAGCTTTCCTT. V is TRBV7-9 and J is TRBJ1-1; D unclear. Germline lookup yields CDR1 SEHNR and CDR2 FQNEAQ (reference sequence). Trimming cost V 5 bases and J 8 bases, with 21 bases left between them. CDR3 length: 15 amino acids.

This clonotype was picked up many times. The CDR3 protein is CASSQDVAVWPEAFF. For the CDR3, the DNA is TGCGCCAGCAGCCAAGATGTAGCAGTGTGGCCGGAAGCTTTCTTT. J is TRBJ1-1 and V is TRBV4-1; D is unclear. The CDR3 spans 15 residues. The ends were cut back, 0 bases at V and 8 bases at J, with 16 bases in the middle. CDR1 is MGHRA, CDR2 YSYEKL, per germline.

This rearrangement joins TRBV7-8 to TRBJ2-3; perhaps D is TRBD1 or TRBD2 (5 bases each). Between the trimmed V and J ends, which lost 5 bases and 12 bases, there was a span of 21 bases. Germline V gene data show CDR1 as SGHVS and CDR2 as FQNEAQ. This CDR3 is built from 14 residues. This CDR3 is CASSGWDEWGTQYF. Written as DNA, the CDR3 is TGTGCCAGCAGCGGATGGGACGAATGGGGTACCCAGTATTTT.

The J gene is TRBJ2-3, the V gene TRBV5-4; a possible D gene is TRBD2 (5 bases). The length of the CDR3 is 16 residues. The V gene lost 2 bases and the J gene lost 1 base, with 14 bases spanning the gap. CDR1 and CDR2 (germline): SGHNT, YYREEE (reference sequence). DNA of the CDR3: TGTGCCAGCAGCTTTAATAGCGAGGGAGGCACAGATACGCAGTATTTT. Protein product: CASSFNSEGGTDTQYF.

Concerning this clonotype: The missing conserved phenylalanine or tryptophan at the end of this CDR3 makes a read error likely. The DNA is left out, because the CDR3 cannot be placed on it with certainty; the CDR3 is given as TCRdb lists it. This chain joins TRBV7-9 and TRBJ2-3. The V gene's germline CDR1 is SEHNR and CDR2 FQNEAQ (reference sequence). The CDR3 length is 13 residues, termini included. The CDR3 loop reads CASGFRGADTEYS.

With regard to this clonotype: The CDR3 does not close with the conserved phenylalanine or tryptophan, likely indicating a read error. The DNA is left out, because the CDR3 cannot be placed on it with certainty; the CDR3 is given as TCRdb lists it. J is TRBJ2-1 and V is TRBV7-9; no DNA check was done on the table's D call, TRBD2. The CDR3 has 12 residues if both end residues are counted. The germline V gene has CDR1 SEHNR and CDR2 FQNEAQ (reference sequence). CDR3 residues: CASSLAPLAAKT.

This clonotype appeared a few times. The chain has TRBV29-1 and TRBJ2-3, with a weak D call TRBD2 (5 bases). The CDR3 extends over 17 amino acids. Trimming stripped 0 bases from V and 2 bases from J, with 18 bases between. Germline-derived CDR1 and CDR2 are SQVTM and ANQGSEA. CDR3 in amino acids: CSVEDPKGSLDTDTQYF. The CDR3 bases are TGCAGCGTTGAAGATCCCAAAGGGAGTCTGGACACAGATACGCAGTATTTT.

The chain couples TRBV5-4 to TRBJ2-1, with D possibly being TRBD2 (6 bases). This CDR3 is built from 16 residues. The ends were cut back, 5 bases at V and 5 bases at J, with 20 bases in the middle. Germline-derived CDR1 and CDR2 are SGHNT and YYREEE (reference sequence). CDR3 nucleotides: TGTGCCAGCAGGGGCGGAGGGACGCCTGGGGACAATGAGCAGTTCTTC. Translation gives CASRGGGTPGDNEQFF.

Concerning this clonotype itself: In this CDR3 the conserved last residue, phenylalanine or tryptophan, is missing, so a read error is likely. The V gene is TRBV7-9, the J gene TRBJ2-5; D could derive from TRBD1 or TRBD2 (5 bases each). The closer fit of TRBJ2-1 to the DNA end suggests the J call may be wrong. This CDR3 is 14 amino acids long. CDR1 is SEHNR, CDR2 FQNEAQ, per germline (reference sequence). Here the CDR3 reads CASSLAASHGAQFL. The CDR3 DNA reads as TGTGCCAGCAGCTTAGCGGCCAGCCACGGGGCCCAGTTCCTC.

This clonotype occurred once. This likely comes from a read error, as the CDR3 has no conserved phenylalanine or tryptophan at its end. The DNA is omitted, as the CDR3 cannot be located on it reliably, and the CDR3 follows TCRdb's listing. The V and J genes are TRBV7-8 and TRBJ2-1; TRBD2 is the table's D call and was not checked against the DNA. Germline-derived CDR1 and CDR2 are SGHVS and FQNEAQ. 13 amino acids form the CDR3, both terminal residues included. This CDR3 reads CASSLGGVHETHY.

The chain recombines TRBV29-1 with TRBJ1-2, with D possibly being TRBD1 (5 bases). Germline loops: CDR1 SQVTM, CDR2 ANQGSEA. The CDR3 covers 12 residues. V dropped 4 bases and J dropped 8 bases, with 14 bases sitting between them. CDR3 residues: CSVVRGGRGYTF. For the CDR3, the DNA is TGCAGCGTTGTTAGGGGAGGGAGAGGCTACACCTTC.

The rearrangement links TRBV7-6 to TRBJ2-2; TRBD2 matches 13 bases. Looked up from germline, CDR1 is SGHVS and CDR2 is FNYEAQ. V trimming: 6 bases; J trimming: 6 bases; junction bases outside the gene matches: 4. The CDR3 sequence is 15 residues long. CDR3 region: CASRHGLAGAGELFF. DNA of the CDR3: TGTGCCAGCAGACATGGACTAGCGGGAGCCGGGGAGCTGTTTTTT.

The table lists this clonotype with many counts. The CDR3 sequence is CASSQDIQAGGDGYTF. The CDR3 DNA reads TGTGCCAGCAGCCAAGATATCCAAGCAGGGGGCGATGGCTACACCTTC. The rearrangement uses TRBV3-1 and TRBJ1-2; the match to TRBD1 covers 8 bases. The CDR3 is made up of 16 amino acids. The germline gives CDR1 LGHDT, CDR2 YNNKEL (reference sequence). Trimming cost V 0 bases and J 6 bases; bases outside gene matches: 9.

On this clonotype itself: Relative to the germline gene, one junction end is altered; a read error may explain this. This chain links TRBV13 with TRBJ1-1; no firm D call. Looked up from germline, CDR1 is PRHDT and CDR2 is FYEKMQ (reference sequence). The CDR3 loop spans 12 amino acids. CDR3 nucleotide sequence: TGTGCCAGCCGCTTGGGAGGCACTGAAGCTTTCTTT. Protein sequence: CASRLGGTEAFF. Complete variable domain (other parts from reference TRBV13 and TRBJ1-1): AAGVIQSPRHLIKEKRETATLKCYPIPRHDTVYWYQQGPGQDPQFLISFYEKMQSDKGSIPDRFSAQQFSDYHSELNMSSLELGDSALYFCASRLGGTEAFFGQGTRLTVV.

The V and J genes are TRBV7-9 and TRBJ2-3, with D hard to call. This CDR3 comprises 15 residues. CDR1 and CDR2 (germline): SEHNR, FQNEAQ (reference sequence). Trimming removed 5 bases at V and 15 bases at J, with 27 bases between. The CDR3 nucleotides read TGTGCCAGCAGCGTAGGGTCAGATACGCAGTATTCTCACTATTTT. It is translated as CASSVGSDTQYSHYF.

Remarks on this clonotype: At one boundary the junction diverges from the germline segment, which might be a read error. V and J are TRBV5-1 and TRBJ2-1, with no clear D. The CDR3 contains 17 residues. CDR1 is SGHRS, CDR2 YFSETQ, per germline. The CDR3 here is CASSLRSDENGINEQFF. The CDR3 DNA follows: TGCGCTAGCAGCTTGCGTTCGGACGAGAATGGAATCAATGAGCAGTTCTTC. Full variable domain (remainder filled in from reference TRBV5-1 and TRBJ2-1): KAGVTQTPRYLIKTRGQQVTLSCSPISGHRSVSWYQQTPGQGLQFLFEYFSETQRNKGNFPGRFSGRQFSNSRSEMNVSTLELGDSALYLCASSLRSDENGINEQFFGPGTRLTVL.

Comments on this clonotype: The CDR3 end shows no conserved phenylalanine or tryptophan, and so a read error is likely. V is TRBV7-3 and J is TRBJ2-1; D gene ambiguous. Germline CDR1 and CDR2: SGHTA and FQGTGA. V was shortened by 4 bases and J by 2 bases, with 12 bases between the two germline ends. The CDR3 is made up of 15 amino acids. Here the CDR3 DNA reads TGTGCCAGCAGCTCCGACGGGCCGGCCTACAATGAGCAGTTCCTC. Translating it yields CASSSDGPAYNEQFL.

V is TRBV15 and J is TRBJ2-5; no firm D call. Trimming took off 2 bases at V and 5 bases at J, with 12 bases between the two ends. Germline V CDR1 and CDR2: LNHNV, YYDKDF (reference sequence). The CDR3 has 14 amino acids. CDR3 DNA sequence: TGTGCCACCAGCAGAACCGGAGTGGAGGAGACCCAGTACTTC. Its translation is CATSRTGVEETQYF. Supplemented by reference TRBV15 and TRBJ2-5, the full variable domain reads DAMVIQNPRYQVTQFGKPVTLSCSQTLNHNVMYWYQQKSSQAPKLLFHYYDKDFNNEADTPDNFQSRRPNTSFCFLDIRSPGLGDTAMYLCATSRTGVEETQYFGPGTRLLVL.

This clonotype came up a few times. Sequence at one end of the junction differs from germline and may be a read error. The chain couples TRBV9 to TRBJ2-5; D unclear. The CDR3 is 14 amino acids. In germline, CDR1 is SGDLS, CDR2 YYNGEE. CDR3 DNA sequence: TGTGCCACCAGCTGGGCCTCCAGCCACGAGACCCAGTACTTC. The encoded protein is CATSWASSHETQYF.

CDR3 loop: CASSLVLAGQSVAFF. CDR3 in DNA: TGTGCCAGCAGCCTAGTGCTGGCGGGGCAGTCTGTAGCTTTCTTT. V gene TRBV9 combines with J gene TRBJ1-1, with TRBD1 as a possible D gene (5 bases). This CDR3 spans 15 amino acids. V was clipped by 4 bases and J by 10 bases, with 23 bases between them. Looked up from germline, CDR1 is SGDLS and CDR2 is YYNGEE.

About this clonotype itself: No conserved phenylalanine or tryptophan is present at the end of the CDR3, so a read error is the likely explanation. It is unclear where the CDR3 begins or ends on the DNA, so no DNA is shown, and the CDR3 is as TCRdb lists it. The J gene is TRBJ2-3, the V gene TRBV7-2. Including both end residues, the CDR3 is 12 amino acids long. CDR1 is SGHTA and CDR2 is FQGNSA in the germline V gene. The CDR3 reads CASSFRGDTHYE.

This clonotype was recorded once. Germline is not matched at one junction end, which may reflect a read error. This sequence joins TRBV5-1 and TRBJ2-5; D perhaps matches TRBD2 (6 bases). Germline loops: CDR1 SGHRS, CDR2 YFSETQ. The CDR3 is 14 residues long. CDR3 DNA: TGTGCCAGCAGGAGGGGCTCCAACCAAGAGACCCAGTACTTC. It codes for CASRRGSNQETQYF.